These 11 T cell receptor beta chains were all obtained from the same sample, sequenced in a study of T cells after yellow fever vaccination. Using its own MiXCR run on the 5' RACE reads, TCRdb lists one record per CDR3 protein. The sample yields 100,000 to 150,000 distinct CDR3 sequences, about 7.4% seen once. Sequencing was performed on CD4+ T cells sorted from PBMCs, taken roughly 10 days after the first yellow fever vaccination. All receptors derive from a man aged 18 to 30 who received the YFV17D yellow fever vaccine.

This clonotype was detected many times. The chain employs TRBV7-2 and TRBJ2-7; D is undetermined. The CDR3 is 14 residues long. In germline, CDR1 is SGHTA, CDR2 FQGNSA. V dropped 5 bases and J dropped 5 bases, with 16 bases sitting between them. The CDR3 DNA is TGTGCCAGCAGCAGATCGGACGGCTACGACGAGCAGTACTTC. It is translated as CASSRSDGYDEQYF.

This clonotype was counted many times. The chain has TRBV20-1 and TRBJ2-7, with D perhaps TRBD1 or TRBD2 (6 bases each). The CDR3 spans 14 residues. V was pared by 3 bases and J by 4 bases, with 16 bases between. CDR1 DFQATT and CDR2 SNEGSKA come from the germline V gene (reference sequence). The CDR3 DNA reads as TGCAGTGCTAGGTTGGAGGGGGTTGGGTACGAGCAGTACTTC. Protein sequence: CSARLEGVGYEQYF.

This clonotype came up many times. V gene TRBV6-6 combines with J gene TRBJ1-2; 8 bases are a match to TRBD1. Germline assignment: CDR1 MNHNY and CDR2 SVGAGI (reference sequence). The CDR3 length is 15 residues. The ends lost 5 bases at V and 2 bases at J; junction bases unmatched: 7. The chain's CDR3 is CASSRTGGTNYGYTF. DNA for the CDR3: TGTGCCAGCAGTCGAACAGGGGGAACGAACTATGGCTACACCTTC.

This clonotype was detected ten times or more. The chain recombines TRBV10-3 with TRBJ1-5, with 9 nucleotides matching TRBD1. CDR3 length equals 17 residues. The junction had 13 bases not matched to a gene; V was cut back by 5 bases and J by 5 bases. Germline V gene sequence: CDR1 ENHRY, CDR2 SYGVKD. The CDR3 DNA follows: TGTGCCATCAGTACGACAGGGGGAACCCTAAATTATCAGCCCCAGCATTTT. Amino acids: CAISTTGGTLNYQPQHF.

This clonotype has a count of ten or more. CDR3 in DNA: TGTGCCAGCAGCTCCGTAGGACAGGTTAATGAAAAACTGTTTTTT. It is translated as CASSSVGQVNEKLFF. The J gene is TRBJ1-4, the V gene TRBV7-2; 7 positions match TRBD1. Germline V gene lookup returns CDR1 SGHTA and CDR2 FQGNSA. The V and J ends lost 4 bases and 4 bases, in that order; junction bases with no gene match: 6. CDR3 size: 15 residues.

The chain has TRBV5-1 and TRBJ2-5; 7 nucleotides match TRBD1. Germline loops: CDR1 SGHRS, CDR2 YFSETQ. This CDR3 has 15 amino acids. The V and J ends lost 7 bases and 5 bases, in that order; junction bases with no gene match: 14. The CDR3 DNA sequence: TGCGCCAGCGGCGAGACAGGGACCCCCCGGGAGACCCAGTACTTC. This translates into CASGETGTPRETQYF. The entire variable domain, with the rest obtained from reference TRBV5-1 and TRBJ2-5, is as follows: KAGVTQTPRYLIKTRGQQVTLSCSPISGHRSVSWYQQTPGQGLQFLFEYFSETQRNKGNFPGRFSGRQFSNSRSEMNVSTLELGDSALYLCASGETGTPRETQYFGPGTRLLVL.

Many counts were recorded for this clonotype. CDR3 sequence (DNA): TGTGCCAGCAGTTACGAGCAAAGGAGTTCACCCCTCCACTTT. Protein product: CASSYEQRSSPLHF. V is TRBV6-5 and J is TRBJ1-6; D gene uncertain. V lost 2 bases, J lost 9 bases, and 11 bases lay in between. Germline lookup yields CDR1 MNHEY and CDR2 SVGAGI. The CDR3 is 14 residues long.

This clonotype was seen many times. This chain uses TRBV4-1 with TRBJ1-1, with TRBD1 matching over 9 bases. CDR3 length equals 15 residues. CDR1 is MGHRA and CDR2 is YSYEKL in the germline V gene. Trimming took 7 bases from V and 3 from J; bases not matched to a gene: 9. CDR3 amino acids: CASTANRGLDTEAFF. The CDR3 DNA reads TGCGCCAGCACCGCCAACAGGGGGCTCGACACTGAAGCTTTCTTT.

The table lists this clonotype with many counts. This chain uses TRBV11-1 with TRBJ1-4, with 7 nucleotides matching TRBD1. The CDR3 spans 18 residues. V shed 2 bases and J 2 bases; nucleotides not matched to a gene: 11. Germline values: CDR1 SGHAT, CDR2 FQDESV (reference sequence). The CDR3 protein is CASSLSNKATGTNEKLFF. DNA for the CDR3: TGTGCCAGCAGCTTATCTAACAAAGCGACAGGGACTAATGAAAAACTGTTTTTT.

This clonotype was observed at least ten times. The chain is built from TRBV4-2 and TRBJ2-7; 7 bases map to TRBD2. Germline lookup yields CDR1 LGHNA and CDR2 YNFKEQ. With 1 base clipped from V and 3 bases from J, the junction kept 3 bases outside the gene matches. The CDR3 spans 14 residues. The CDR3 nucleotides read TGTGCCAGCAGCCAAGGTGGGGGGGGCTACGAGCAGTACTTC. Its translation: CASSQGGGGYEQYF.

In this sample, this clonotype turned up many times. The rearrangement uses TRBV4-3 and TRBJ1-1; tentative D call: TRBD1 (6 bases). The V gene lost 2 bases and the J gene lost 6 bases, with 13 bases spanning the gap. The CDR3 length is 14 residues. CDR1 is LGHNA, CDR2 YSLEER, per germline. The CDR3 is CASSQQGIGAEAFF. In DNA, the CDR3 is TGCGCCAGCAGCCAACAGGGGATCGGCGCTGAAGCTTTCTTT.